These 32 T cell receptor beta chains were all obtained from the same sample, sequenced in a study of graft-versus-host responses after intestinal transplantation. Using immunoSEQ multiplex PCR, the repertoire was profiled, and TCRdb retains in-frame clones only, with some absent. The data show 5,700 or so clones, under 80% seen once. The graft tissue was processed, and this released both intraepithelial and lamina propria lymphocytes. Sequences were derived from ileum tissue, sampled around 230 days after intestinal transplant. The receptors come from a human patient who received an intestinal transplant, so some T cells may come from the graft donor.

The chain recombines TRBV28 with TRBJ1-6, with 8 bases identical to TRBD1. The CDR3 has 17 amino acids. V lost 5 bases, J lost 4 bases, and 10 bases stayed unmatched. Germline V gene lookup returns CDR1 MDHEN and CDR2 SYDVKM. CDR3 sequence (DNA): TGTGCCAGCAGTCCCCAAGGACAGGGTATTTATAATTCACCCCTCCACTTT. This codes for CASSPQGQGIYNSPLHF.

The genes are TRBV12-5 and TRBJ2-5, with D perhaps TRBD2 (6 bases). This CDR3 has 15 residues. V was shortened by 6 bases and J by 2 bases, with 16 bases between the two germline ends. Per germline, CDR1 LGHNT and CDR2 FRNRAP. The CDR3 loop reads CASGFGDGGQETQYF. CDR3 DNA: TGTGCTAGTGGCTTCGGGGACGGGGGACAAGAGACCCAGTACTTC.

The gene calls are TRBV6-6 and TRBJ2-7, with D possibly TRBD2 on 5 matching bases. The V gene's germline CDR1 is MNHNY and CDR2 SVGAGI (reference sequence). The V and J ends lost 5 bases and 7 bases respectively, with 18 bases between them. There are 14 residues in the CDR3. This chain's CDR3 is CASSQRGRTGEQYF. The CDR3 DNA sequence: TGTGCCAGCAGTCAGCGAGGCAGAACGGGGGAGCAGTACTTC.

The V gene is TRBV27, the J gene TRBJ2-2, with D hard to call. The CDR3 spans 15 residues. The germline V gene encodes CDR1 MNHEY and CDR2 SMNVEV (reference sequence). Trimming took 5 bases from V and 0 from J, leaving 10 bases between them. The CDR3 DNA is TGTGCCAGCAGTCCCCGGCCCGCGAACACCGGGGAGCTGTTTTTT. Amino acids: CASSPRPANTGELFF.

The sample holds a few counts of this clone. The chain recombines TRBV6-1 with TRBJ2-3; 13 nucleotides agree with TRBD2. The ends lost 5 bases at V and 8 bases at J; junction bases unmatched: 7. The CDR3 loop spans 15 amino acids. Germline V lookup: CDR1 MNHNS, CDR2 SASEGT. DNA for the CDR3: TGTGCCAGCAGTAGCGGGACTAGCGGGGCGGGTACGCAGTATTTT. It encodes CASSSGTSGAGTQYF.

The CDR3 DNA follows: TGTGCCATCAGTGAGTCGACAGGGATTGGTATGAACACTGAAGCTTTCTTT. This gives the protein CAISESTGIGMNTEAFF. The chain uses TRBV10-3 and TRBJ1-1; 7 nucleotides agree with TRBD1. J was trimmed by 0 bases and V by 0 bases; bases with no gene match: 7. Germline V gives CDR1 ENHRY, CDR2 SYGVKD. The CDR3 is 17 amino acids.

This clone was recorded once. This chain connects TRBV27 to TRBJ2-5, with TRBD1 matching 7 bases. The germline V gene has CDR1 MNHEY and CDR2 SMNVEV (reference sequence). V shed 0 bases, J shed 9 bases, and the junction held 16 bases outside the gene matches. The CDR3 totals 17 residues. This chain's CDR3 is CASSLSGQVGSGSAQYF. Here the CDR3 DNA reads TGTGCCAGCAGTTTATCCGGACAGGTGGGGAGTGGGTCGGCCCAGTACTTC.

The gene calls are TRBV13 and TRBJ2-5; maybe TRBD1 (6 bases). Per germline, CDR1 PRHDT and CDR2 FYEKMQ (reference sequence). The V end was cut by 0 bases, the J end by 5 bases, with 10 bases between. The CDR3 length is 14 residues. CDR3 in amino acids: CASSLGGARETQYF. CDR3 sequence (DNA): TGTGCCAGCAGCTTAGGGGGGGCAAGGGAGACCCAGTACTTC. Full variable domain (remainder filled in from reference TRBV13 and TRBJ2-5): AAGVIQSPRHLIKEKRETATLKCYPIPRHDTVYWYQQGPGQDPQFLISFYEKMQSDKGSIPDRFSAQQFSDYHSELNMSSLELGDSALYFCASSLGGARETQYFGPGTRLLVL.

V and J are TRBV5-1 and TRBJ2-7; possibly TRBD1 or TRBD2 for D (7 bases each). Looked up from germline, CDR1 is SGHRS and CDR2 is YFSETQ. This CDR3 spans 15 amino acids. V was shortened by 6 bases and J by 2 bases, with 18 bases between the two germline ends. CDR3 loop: CASKPGGQPPYEQYF. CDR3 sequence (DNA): TGCGCCAGCAAGCCGGGGGGACAGCCCCCCTACGAGCAGTACTTC.

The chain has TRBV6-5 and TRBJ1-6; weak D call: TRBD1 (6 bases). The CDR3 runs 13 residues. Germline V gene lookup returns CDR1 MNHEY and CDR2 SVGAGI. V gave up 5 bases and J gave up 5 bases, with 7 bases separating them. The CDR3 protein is CASSRQDNSPLHF. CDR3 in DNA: TGTGCCAGCAGTCGACAGGATAATTCACCCCTCCACTTT.

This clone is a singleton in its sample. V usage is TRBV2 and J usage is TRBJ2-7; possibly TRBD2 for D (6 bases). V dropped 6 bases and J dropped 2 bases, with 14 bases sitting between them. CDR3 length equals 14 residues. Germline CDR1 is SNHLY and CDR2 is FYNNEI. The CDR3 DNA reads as TGTGCCAGCAGGGAGGGAAGGAAGCCCTACGAGCAGTACTTC. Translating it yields CASREGRKPYEQYF. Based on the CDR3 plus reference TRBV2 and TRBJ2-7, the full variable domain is EPEVTQTPSHQVTQMGQEVILRCVPISNHLYFYWYRQILGQKVEFLVSFYNNEISEKSEIFDDQFSVERPDGSNFTLKIRSTKLEDSAMYFCASREGRKPYEQYFGPGTRLTVT.

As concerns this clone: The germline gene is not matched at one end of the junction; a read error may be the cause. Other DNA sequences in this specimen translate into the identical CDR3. The CDR3, as DNA: TGTGCCCGCAGCTTAGGGTCTGGCGGGGGGGCATCCTACGAGCAGTACTTC. Translation: CARSLGSGGGASYEQYF. This chain joins TRBV13 and TRBJ2-7; 9 bases are shared with TRBD2. The length of the CDR3 is 17 residues. The V gene's germline CDR1 is PRHDT and CDR2 FYEKMQ (reference sequence).

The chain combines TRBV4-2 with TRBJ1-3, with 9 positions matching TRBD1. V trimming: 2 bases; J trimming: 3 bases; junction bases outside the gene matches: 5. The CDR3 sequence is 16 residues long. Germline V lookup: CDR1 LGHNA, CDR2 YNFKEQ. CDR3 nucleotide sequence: TGTGCCAGCAGCCAAAAACAGGGGGCGGTTGGAAACACCATATATTTT. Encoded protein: CASSQKQGAVGNTIYF.

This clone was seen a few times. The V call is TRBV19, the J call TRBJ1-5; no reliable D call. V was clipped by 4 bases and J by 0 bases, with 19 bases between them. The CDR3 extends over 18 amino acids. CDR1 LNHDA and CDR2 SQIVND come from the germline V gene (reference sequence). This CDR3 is CASSTRLVGADSNQPQHF. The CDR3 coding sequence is TGTGCCAGTAGTACCCGATTAGTGGGCGCGGATAGCAATCAGCCCCAGCATTTT. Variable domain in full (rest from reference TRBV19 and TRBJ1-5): DGGITQSPKYLFRKEGQNVTLSCEQNLNHDAMYWYRQDPGQGLRLIYYSQIVNDFQKGDIAEGYSVSREKKESFPLTVTSAQKNPTAFYLCASSTRLVGADSNQPQHFGDGTRLSIL.

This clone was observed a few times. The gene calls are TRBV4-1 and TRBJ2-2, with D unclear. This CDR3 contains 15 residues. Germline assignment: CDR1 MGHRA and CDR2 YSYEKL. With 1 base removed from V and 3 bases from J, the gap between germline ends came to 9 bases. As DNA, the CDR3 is TGCGCCAGCAGCCAAGGGGTTACGGACACCGGGGAGCTGTTTTTT. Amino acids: CASSQGVTDTGELFF.

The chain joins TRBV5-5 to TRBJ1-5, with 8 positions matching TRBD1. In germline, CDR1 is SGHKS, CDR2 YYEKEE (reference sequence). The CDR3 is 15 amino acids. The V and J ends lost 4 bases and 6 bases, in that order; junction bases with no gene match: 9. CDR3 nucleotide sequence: TGTGCCAGCAGCATAGAGGACAGGGCGCGTCAGCCCCAGCATTTT. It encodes CASSIEDRARQPQHF.

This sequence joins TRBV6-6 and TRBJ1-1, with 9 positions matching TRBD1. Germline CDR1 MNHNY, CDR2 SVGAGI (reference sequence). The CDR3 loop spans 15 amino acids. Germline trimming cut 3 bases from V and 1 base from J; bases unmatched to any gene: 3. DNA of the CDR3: TGTGCCAGCAGTTATACAGGGGGCGCGAACACTGAAGCTTTCTTT. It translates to CASSYTGGANTEAFF.

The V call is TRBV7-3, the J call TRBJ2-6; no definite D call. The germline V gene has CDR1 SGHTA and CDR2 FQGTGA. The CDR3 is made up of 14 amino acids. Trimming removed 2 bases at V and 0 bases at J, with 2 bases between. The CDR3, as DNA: TGTGCCAGCAGCTTATTCTCTGGGGCCAACGTCCTGACTTTC. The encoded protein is CASSLFSGANVLTF.

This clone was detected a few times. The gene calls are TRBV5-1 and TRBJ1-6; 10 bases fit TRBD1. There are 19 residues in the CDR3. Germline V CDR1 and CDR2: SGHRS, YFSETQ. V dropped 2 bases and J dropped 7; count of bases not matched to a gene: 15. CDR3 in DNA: TGCGCCAGCAGCTTACACTTCCTTGGGACAGGGGTTGTAAATTCACCCCTCCACTTT. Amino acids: CASSLHFLGTGVVNSPLHF.

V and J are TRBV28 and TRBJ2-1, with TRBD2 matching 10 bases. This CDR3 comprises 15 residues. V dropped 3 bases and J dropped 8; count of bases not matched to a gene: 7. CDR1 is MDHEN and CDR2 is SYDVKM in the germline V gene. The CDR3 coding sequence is TGTGCCAGCAGTTTGCAGCGGGGGGGCAGGGATGAGCAGTTCTTC. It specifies CASSLQRGGRDEQFF. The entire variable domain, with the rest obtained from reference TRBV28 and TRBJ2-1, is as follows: DVKVTQSSRYLVKRTGEKVFLECVQDMDHENMFWYRQDPGLGLRLIYFSYDVKMKEKGDIPEGYSVSREKKERFSLILESASTNQTSMYLCASSLQRGGRDEQFFGPGTRLTVL.

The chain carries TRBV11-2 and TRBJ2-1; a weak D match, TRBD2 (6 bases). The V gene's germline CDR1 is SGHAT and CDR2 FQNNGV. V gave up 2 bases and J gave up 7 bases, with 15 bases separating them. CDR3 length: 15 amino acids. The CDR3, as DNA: TGTGCCAGCAGCTTAAGCACCGGGGGATGGAATGAGCAGTTCTTC. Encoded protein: CASSLSTGGWNEQFF. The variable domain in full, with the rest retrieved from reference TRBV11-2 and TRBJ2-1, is EAGVAQSPRYKIIEKRQSVAFWCNPISGHATLYWYQQILGQGPKLLIQFQNNGVVDDSQLPKDRFSAERLKGVDSTLKIQPAKLEDSAVYLCASSLSTGGWNEQFFGPGTRLTVL.

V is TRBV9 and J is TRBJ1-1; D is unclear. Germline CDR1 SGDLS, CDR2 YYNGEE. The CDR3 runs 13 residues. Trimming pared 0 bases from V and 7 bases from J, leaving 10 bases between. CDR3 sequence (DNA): TGTGCCAGCAGCGTAGACCTACATGGTGAAGCTTTCTTT. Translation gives CASSVDLHGEAFF.

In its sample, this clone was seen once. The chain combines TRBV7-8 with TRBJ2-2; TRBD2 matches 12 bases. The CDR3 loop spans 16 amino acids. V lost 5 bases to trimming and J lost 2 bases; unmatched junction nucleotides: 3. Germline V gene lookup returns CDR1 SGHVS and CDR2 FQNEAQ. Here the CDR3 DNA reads TGTGCCAGCAGCCCGGGACTAGCGGGTAACACCGGGGAGCTGTTTTTT. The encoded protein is CASSPGLAGNTGELFF.

The CDR3 nucleotides are TGTGCCAGCAGCCTCTCTCCGGGACAGGCGGAGACCCAGTACTTC. This translates into CASSLSPGQAETQYF. The V call is TRBV7-9, the J call TRBJ2-5; 8 positions match TRBD1. Trimming at V came to 5 bases and at J to 5 bases, leaving 10 bases not matched to a gene. Germline V gene sequence: CDR1 SEHNR, CDR2 FQNEAQ (reference sequence). This CDR3 region has 15 residues.

The CDR3 reads CASSQEAGANQPQHF. Here the CDR3 DNA reads TGTGCCAGCAGCCAGGAAGCCGGGGCCAATCAGCCCCAGCATTTT. The chain links TRBV9 to TRBJ1-5; D may be TRBD1 (5 bases). Germline CDR1 SGDLS, CDR2 YYNGEE. The length of the CDR3 is 15 residues. The germline V and J ends were trimmed by 4 bases and 3 bases, with 14 bases remaining between them.

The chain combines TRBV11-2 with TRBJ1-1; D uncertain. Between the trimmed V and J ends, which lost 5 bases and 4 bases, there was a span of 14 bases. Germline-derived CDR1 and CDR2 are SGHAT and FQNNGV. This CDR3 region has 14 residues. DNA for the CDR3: TGTGCCAGCAGCCGAAATCTAGCGAGCACTGAAGCTTTCTTT. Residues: CASSRNLASTEAFF.

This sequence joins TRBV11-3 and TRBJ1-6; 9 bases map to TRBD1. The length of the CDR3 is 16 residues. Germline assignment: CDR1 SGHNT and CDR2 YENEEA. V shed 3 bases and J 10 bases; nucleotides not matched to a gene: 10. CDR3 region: CASSLGRLQGASPLHF. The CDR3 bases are TGTGCCAGCAGCTTGGGCCGTTTACAGGGGGCATCACCCCTCCACTTT. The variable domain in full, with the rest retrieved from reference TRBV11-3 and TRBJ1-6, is EAGVVQSPRYKIIEKKQPVAFWCNPISGHNTLYWYLQNLGQGPELLIRYENEEAVDDSQLPKDRFSAERLKGVDSTLKIQPAELGDSAVYLCASSLGRLQGASPLHFGNGTRLTVT.

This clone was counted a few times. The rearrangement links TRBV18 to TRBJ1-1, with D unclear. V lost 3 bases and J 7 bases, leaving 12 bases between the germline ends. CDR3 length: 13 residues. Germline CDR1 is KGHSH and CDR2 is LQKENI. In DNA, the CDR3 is TGTGCCAGCTCACCCTCGGGTCTGCATGAAGCTTTCTTT. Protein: CASSPSGLHEAFF.

The CDR3 region is CASSLAAYTGELFF. The CDR3 DNA sequence: TGCGCCAGCAGCTTGGCCGCGTACACCGGGGAGCTGTTTTTT. The chain has TRBV5-1 and TRBJ2-2; D uncertain. Germline-derived CDR1 and CDR2 are SGHRS and YFSETQ. The CDR3 contains 14 residues. Between the trimmed V and J ends, which lost 0 bases and 3 bases, there was a span of 6 bases.

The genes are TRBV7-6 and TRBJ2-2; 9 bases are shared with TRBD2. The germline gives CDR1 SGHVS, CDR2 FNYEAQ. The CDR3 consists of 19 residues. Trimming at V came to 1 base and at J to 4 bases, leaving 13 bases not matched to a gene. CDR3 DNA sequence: TGTGCCAGCAGCTTAGATTCGCAGCGGGGGGCCAGGGGCACCGGGGAGCTGTTTTTT. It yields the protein CASSLDSQRGARGTGELFF.

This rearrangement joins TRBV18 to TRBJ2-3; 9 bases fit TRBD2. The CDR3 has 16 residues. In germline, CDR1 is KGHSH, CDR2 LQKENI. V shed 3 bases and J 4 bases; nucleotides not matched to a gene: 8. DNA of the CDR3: TGTGCCAGCTCACCCCCTGGGGGACTAGCCCCAGATACGCAGTATTTT. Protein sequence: CASSPPGGLAPDTQYF.

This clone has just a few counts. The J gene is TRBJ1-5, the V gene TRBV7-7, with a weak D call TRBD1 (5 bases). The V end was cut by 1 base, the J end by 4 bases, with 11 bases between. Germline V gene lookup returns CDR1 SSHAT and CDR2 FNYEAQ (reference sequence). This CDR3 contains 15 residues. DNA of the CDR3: TGTGCCAGCAGCTTAGACAGACAGACTAATCAGCCCCAGCATTTT. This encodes CASSLDRQTNQPQHF.